This TCR beta chain was retrieved from a study of T cell responses to AZD1222 COVID-19 vaccine (dated by TCRdb to the early 2020s). With respect to the entire study: A total of around 240 trial participants underwent TCR sequencing, of whom about 210 received two doses of AZD1222 and about 25 received two doses of the MenACWY control vaccine. Trial participants were enrolled into age subgroups of 18-55, 56-69 and 70-plus years, which contained around 150, 29 and 61 TCR-sequenced participants, respectively. Paper-wide results and their limitations: Reportedly, almost half of the unique spike-specific TCRs recognized epitopes lying outside the regions that are mutated in the B.1.351 and B.1.1.7 variants. Conclusions about previously exposed vaccinees were limited because only six or seven AZD1222 recipients were SARS-CoV-2 seropositive at baseline. Because no day 14 peak-response samples were available, repertoires were characterized only after the peak T cell response. Vaccine-associated CD4 TCRs spanned the whole spike protein, with dominant responses in regions 160-218 and 743-854. Participants were mostly white British, with more females than males. The authors suggested clonal diversity may have been underestimated. A significant rise in spike-specific TCR breadth and depth was observed after two AZD1222 doses relative to day 0 and relative to MenACWY recipients. The 56-69-year group was small, and its depth increase did not reach significance, likely because of low power.

The CDR3 regions of human TCRbeta chains were subjected to immunosequencing. The study's own analysis went as follows. TCRs in the repertoires were matched against a reference library of SARS-CoV-2-specific TCRs that had been generated with the MIRA antigen-specificity platform. Breadth was defined as the fraction of unique TCRs that were SARS-CoV-2-associated, and depth was defined as the fraction of total T cells that were SARS-CoV-2-associated. Using the MIRA data, every spike-specific TCR was mapped to the spike region that the TCR reacted to and assigned to either a CD4 or a CD8 class. Log10-transformed breadth and depth values were compared by one-way ANOVA with Sidak's multiple comparisons tests. The source is immuneACCESS, and TCRdb retained only in-frame sequences with V and J called. Part of the clones is not carried over; for the studies checked, unresolved V genes explain less than half of this, and the remainder is unexplained. The V and J calls and clone size were taken over from that table, and D and trimming were inferred from the DNA. For this sample the table gives around 130,000 clones, of which roughly nine tenths were detected only once. The leading ten clones occupy approximately 9.8% of the sample.

V is trimmed back by 4 bases and J by 4 bases, and the junction contains 6 bases that no gene match accounts for. The CDR3 runs 15 amino acids, cysteine and phenylalanine included. Only the CDR3 portion is preserved as DNA: 45 bases, with reading frame beginning at the first base. According to the germline V gene (reference sequence), CDR1 reads LGHDT and CDR2 reads YNNKEL. With respect to this clone: There is no known antigen for this receptor. The input lacks base qualities; no much larger clone sits a single base away.

The time point label on this specimen signifies: about 28 days (+/-7) after the second vaccine dose. AZD1222 recipients given second doses at about 4 weeks or at about 12 weeks were pooled, since spike-specific TCR depth and breadth were not found to differ between the two schedules. Vaccinee samples were obtained from the UK trials COV001 and COV002, which included a single-blind randomized controlled phase 2/3 trial of AZD1222 (ChAdOx1 nCoV-19) in healthy adults. For TCRbeta chain sequencing, PBMC samples were collected from trial participants at day 0 and at day 28 after the second dose. The chain couples TRBV3-1 (or the pseudogene TRBV3-2) to TRBJ2-1; 8 bases in the middle match TRBD2. The sample consisted of peripheral blood, taken 28 days after the second AZD1222 dose. The clonotype comes from an adult who received the AZD1222 COVID-19 vaccine. The CDR3 region has the sequence CASSRTSGEYNEQFF. Here is the DNA: TGTGCCAGCAGCCGAACTAGCGGAGAATACAATGAGCAGTTCTTC.